What follows is one TCR beta chain and its context. Its target is not known. V lost 3 bases, J lost 8 bases, and 21 bases lay in between. Germline-derived CDR1 and CDR2 are SGHTS and YDEGEE. This CDR3 region has 16 residues. Libraries were prepared by immunoSEQ multiplex PCR; TCRdb keeps only in-frame clonotypes and omits some of them. The table lists fewer than 55,000 clones, around 81% of them singletons. The sample belongs to a study of OX40 agonist ivuxolimab in advanced cancers. General study points: Clonal expansion was among the lowest in partial responders at 0.1-3.0 mg/kg, especially CD8+. Among the nonresponders, some also had low normalized T-cell clonal expansion. The CD4+ and CD8+ T cells in the blood had expanded clonally by week 6 at 0.1 to 3.0 mg/kg.

The sample in question was CD4+ or CD8+ T cells sorted from blood, obtained in a trial of the OX40 agonist ivuxolimab. This receptor was obtained from an adult with an advanced solid tumor such as melanoma, head and neck, liver or kidney cancer. V usage is TRBV5-8 and J usage is TRBJ2-1; D might be TRBD2 (6 bases). CDR3 region: CASSSRRLEGLHEQFF. In nucleotides, the CDR3 is TGTGCCAGCAGCTCCCGCCGTTTGGAGGGCCTTCATGAGCAGTTCTTC.